This TCR beta chain was observed in a study of blood T cell repertoires in COVID-19. Study-wide context: Acute and convalescent COVID-19 specimens originated in the United States, Italy and Spain.

Trimming shortened V by 11 bases and J by 8 bases, and 18 bases separated the two germline ends. CDR1 MDHEN and CDR2 SYDVKM come from the germline V gene. This CDR3 contains 12 residues. Generated by immunoSEQ multiplex PCR, the TCRdb table keeps only in-frame clones and is missing some. The data show about 110,000 clones, 75% to 90% seen once. Sample: peripheral blood. The receptor was derived from an elderly woman with acute or convalescent COVID-19. The chain uses TRBV28 and TRBJ1-2; the D is unclear. The CDR3 nucleotides read TGTGCCGCTTTAGAGGCCGCGAGGGGCTACACCTTC. This codes for CAALEAARGYTF.